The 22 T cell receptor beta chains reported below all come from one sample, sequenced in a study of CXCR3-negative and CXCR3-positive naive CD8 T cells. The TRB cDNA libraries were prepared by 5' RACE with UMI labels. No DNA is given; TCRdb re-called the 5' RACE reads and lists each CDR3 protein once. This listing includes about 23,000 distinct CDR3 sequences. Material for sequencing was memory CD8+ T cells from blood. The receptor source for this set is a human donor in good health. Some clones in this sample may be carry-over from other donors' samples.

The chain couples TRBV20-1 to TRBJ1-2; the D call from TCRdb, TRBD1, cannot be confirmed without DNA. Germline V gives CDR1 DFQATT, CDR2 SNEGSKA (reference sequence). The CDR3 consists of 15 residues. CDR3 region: CSARDGTALNYGYTF.

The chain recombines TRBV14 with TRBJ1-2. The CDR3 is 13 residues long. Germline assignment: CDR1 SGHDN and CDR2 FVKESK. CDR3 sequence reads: CASSQDPNYGYTF.

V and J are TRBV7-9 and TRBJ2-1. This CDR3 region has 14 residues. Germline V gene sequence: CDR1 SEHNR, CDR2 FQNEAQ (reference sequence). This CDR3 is CASSSGTTYNEQFF. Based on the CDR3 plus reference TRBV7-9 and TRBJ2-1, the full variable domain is DTGVSQNPRHKITKRGQNVTFRCDPISEHNRLYWYRQTLGQGPEFLTYFQNEAQLEKSRLLSDRFSAERPKGSFSTLEIQRTEQGDSAMYLCASSSGTTYNEQFFGPGTRLTVL.

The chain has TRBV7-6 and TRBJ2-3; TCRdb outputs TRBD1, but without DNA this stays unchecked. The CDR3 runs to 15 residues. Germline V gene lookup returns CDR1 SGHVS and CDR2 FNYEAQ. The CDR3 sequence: CASSLGDRAYDTQYF. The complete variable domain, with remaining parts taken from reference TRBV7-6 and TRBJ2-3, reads GAGVSQSPRYKVTKRGQDVALRCDPISGHVSLYWYRQALGQGPEFLTYFNYEAQQDKSGLPNDRFSAERPEGSISTLTIQRTEQRDSAMYRCASSLGDRAYDTQYFGPGTRLTVL.

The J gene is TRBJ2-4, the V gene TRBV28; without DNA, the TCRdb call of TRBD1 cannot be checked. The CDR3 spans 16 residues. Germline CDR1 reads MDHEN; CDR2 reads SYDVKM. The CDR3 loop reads CASSLGQGEMLNIQYF. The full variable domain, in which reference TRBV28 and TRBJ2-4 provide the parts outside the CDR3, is DVKVTQSSRYLVKRTGEKVFLECVQDMDHENMFWYRQDPGLGLRLIYFSYDVKMKEKGDIPEGYSVSREKKERFSLILESASTNQTSMYLCASSLGQGEMLNIQYFGAGTRLSVL.

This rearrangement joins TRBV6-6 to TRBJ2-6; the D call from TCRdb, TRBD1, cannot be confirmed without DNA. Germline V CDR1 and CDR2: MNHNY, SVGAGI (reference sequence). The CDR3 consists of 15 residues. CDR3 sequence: CASSSTGAGANVLTF.

Here the CDR3 reads CASSYGGGAYNEQFF. This chain connects TRBV6-2 or TRBV6-3 to TRBJ2-1; the D call of TRBD2 rests on TCRdb alone, since no DNA is present to check it. The germline V gene encodes CDR1 MNHEY and CDR2 SVGEGT. The CDR3 is made up of 15 amino acids.

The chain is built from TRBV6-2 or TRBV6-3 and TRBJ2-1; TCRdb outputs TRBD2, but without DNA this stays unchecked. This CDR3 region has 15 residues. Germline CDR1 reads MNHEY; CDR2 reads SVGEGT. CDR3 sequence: CASSYGLDGVNEQFF.

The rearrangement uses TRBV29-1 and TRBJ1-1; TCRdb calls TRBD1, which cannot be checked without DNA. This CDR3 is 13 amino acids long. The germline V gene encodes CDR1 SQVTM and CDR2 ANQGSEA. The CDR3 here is CSVEGGLGTEAFF.

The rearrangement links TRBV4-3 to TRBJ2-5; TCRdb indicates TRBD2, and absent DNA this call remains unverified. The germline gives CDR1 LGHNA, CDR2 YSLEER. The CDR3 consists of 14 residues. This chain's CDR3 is CASSQRGGQETQYF.

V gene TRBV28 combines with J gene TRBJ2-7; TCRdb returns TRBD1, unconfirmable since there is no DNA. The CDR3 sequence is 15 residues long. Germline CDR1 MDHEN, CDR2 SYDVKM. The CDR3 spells CASSLRPGRPYEQYF.

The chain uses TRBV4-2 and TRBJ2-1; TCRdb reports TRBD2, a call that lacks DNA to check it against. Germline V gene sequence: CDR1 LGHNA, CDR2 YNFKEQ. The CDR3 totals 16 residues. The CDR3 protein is CASSQGGGAPYNEQFF.

The CDR3 sequence is CSAEFRRANEKLFF. The genes are TRBV29-1 and TRBJ1-4; the TCRdb D gene call, TRBD1, has no DNA to confirm it. Germline lookup yields CDR1 SQVTM and CDR2 ANQGSEA. The CDR3 consists of 14 residues.

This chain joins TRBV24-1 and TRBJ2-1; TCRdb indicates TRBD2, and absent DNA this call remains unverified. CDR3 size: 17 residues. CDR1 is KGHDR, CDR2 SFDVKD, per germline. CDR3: CATSDWRTSGGYNEQFF.

Here the CDR3 reads CASSARQGGSYEQYF. This chain uses TRBV13 with TRBJ2-7; the TCRdb D gene call, TRBD1, has no DNA to confirm it. Germline V gives CDR1 PRHDT, CDR2 FYEKMQ (reference sequence). The CDR3 contains 15 residues.

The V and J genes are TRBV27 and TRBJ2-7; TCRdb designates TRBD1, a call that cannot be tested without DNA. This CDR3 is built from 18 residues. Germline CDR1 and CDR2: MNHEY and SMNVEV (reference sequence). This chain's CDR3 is CASSLMDSNPFPSYEQYF.

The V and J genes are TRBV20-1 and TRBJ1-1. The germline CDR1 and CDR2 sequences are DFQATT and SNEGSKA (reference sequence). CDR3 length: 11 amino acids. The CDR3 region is CSARRVTEAFF.

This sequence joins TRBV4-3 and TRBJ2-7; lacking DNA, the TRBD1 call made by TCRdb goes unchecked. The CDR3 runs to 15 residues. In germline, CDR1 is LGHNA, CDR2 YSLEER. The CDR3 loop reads CASSEGRQGSYEQYF.

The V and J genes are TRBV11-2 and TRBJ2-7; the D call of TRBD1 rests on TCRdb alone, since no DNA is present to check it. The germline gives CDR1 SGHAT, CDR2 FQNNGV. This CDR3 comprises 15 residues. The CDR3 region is CASTEGQLLSYEQYF. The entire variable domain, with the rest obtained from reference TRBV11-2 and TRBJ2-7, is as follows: EAGVAQSPRYKIIEKRQSVAFWCNPISGHATLYWYQQILGQGPKLLIQFQNNGVVDDSQLPKDRFSAERLKGVDSTLKIQPAKLEDSAVYLCASTEGQLLSYEQYFGPGTRLTVT.

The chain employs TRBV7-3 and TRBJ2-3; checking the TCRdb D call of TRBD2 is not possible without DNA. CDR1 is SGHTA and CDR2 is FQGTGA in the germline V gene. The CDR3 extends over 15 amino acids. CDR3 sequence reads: CASSHGLFSTDTQYF.

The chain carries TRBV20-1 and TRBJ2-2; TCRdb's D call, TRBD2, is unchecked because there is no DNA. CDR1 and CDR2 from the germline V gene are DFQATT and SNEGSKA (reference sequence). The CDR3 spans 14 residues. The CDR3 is CSAQRGRENGELFF.

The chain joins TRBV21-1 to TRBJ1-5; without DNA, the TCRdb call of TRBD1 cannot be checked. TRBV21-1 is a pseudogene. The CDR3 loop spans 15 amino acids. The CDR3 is CASSTGTESNQPQHF.